The subject of this entry is one T cell receptor (beta chain). The ends were cut back, 7 bases at V and 6 bases at J, with 13 bases in the middle. The CDR3 is 13 residues long. Germline CDR1 is SGHAT and CDR2 is FQNNGV. This specimen belongs to a study of blood T cell repertoires in COVID-19. Those enrolled, adults aged about 18 to 95 years, came from some 25 US areas. Participants' own reports of clinical history determined their cohort assignment. A COVID-19 case was met by exposed participants within 2 weeks before study entry. Per the study methods: How many nucleated cells were present was estimated from reference gene primer amplification. The method was immunoSEQ multiplex PCR; TCRdb's version includes in-frame clones alone and lacks a portion of them. D and trimming were read from the DNA, whereas the V and J calls and clone size are those reported in that table. The sample gives 250,000 or so clones, about 88% of which show up once; approximately 6.6% is in the top ten.

The rearrangement links TRBV11-2 to TRBJ2-1; possible D gene TRBD1, 5 bases. The TCR sequence derives from a woman between 45 and 60 years old who had been exposed to COVID-19. The sample consisted of PBMCs or T cells enriched from blood (not recorded which). This chain's CDR3 is CASTLDIFNEQFF. The CDR3 region has the DNA TGTGCCAGCACCCTGGACATTTTCAATGAGCAGTTCTTC.